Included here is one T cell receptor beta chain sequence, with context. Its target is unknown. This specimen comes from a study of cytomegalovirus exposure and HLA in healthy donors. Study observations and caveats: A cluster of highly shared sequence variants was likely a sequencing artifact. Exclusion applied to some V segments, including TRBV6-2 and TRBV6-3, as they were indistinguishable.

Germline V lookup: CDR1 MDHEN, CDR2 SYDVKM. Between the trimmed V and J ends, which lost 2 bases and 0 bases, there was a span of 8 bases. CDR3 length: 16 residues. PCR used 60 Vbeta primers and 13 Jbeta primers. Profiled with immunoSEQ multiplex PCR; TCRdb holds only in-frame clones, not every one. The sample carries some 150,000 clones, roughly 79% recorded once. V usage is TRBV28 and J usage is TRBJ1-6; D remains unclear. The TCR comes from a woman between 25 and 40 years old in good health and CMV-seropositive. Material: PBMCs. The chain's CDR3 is CASSLVGSSYNSPLHF. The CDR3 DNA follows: TGTGCCAGCAGTTTAGTGGGGAGCTCCTATAATTCACCCCTCCACTTT.